This T cell receptor (beta chain) was identified in a study of CD8+ T cells in alopecia areata (dated by TCRdb to between 2018 and 2020). About the investigation overall: Treated patients were enrolled in an open-label pilot trial of oral tofacitinib, 5 to 10 mg twice daily, for moderate-to-severe alopecia areata. Patients received tofacitinib for 6 to 18 months and were then followed off drug for 6 months to check for delayed response and recurrence. Disease severity in treated patients was measured with the SALT score, which quantifies the percentage of affected scalp surface area. In both human patients and the C3H/HeJ mouse model, the study applied high-throughput TCRbeta sequencing to look at T cell clonal expansion in alopecia areata. Human TCRbeta sequencing covered scalp tissue and sorted CD4+ and CD8+ peripheral blood T cells from patchy and totalis/universalis alopecia areata patients and healthy controls. Biopsies were taken from tofacitinib-treated patients at baseline and at 4 and 24 weeks of treatment, and a later scalp biopsy was taken in several of the tofacitinib-treated patients. Clonality in the scalp was compared among normal scalp (n=4), patchy alopecia areata scalp (n=8), and alopecia totalis/universalis scalp (n=8). RNA was obtained with the PAXgene miRNA kit for fixed scalp, the miRNeasy kit for PBMCs, and the RNeasy kit for mouse skin. Amplification of TCRbeta CDR3 regions was done by immunoSEQ multiplex PCR using 35 Vbeta forward primers and 13 Jbeta reverse primers.

On the study overall, not on this receptor specifically: Tofacitinib significantly lowered scalp clonality and the number of expanded CD8+ clones among the top 100 scalp clones. During tofacitinib treatment, many expanded lesional clones remained in scalp and blood, and this persistence may partly explain relapse after treatment is stopped. Compared with normal scalp, lesional scalp had higher clonality and more expanded CD8+ clones, particularly in alopecia totalis/universalis, a pattern that suggests antigenic drive. Because the treated cohort was small and included a single nonresponder, larger studies are needed to assess links between baseline CD8+ expansion and response. Resident alphabeta T cells in normal human skin are also sequenced, complicating scalp TCR repertoire analysis, unlike mouse skin dominated by gammadelta T cells. Shared TCR sequences between patients were less evident than in mice, which may be partly attributable to HLA diversity in the patient population.

Library preparation employed the immunoSEQ multiplex PCR assay. To provide template for TCR sequencing, every sample had RNA extracted and reverse transcribed into cDNA. SuperScript III was used for first-strand cDNA synthesis, primed with a 2:1 mix of oligo-dT and random hexamers. A synthetic immune receptor repertoire was used to gauge amplification bias, and whatever bias remained was removed computationally. The authors' analysis ran thus. Raw reads were preprocessed to remove errors, and CDR3 was defined according to IMGT conventions as the region from the conserved cysteine to phenylalanine. Clonality was computed by normalizing Shannon entropy by log2 of the number of productive unique TCRs and subtracting the result from 1. Whether each scalp clone was CD4 or CD8 was inferred by checking scalp TCRbeta sequences against the CD4 and CD8 repertoires from sorted blood. Not all clones reach the TCRdb copy of this immuneACCESS table, which keeps in-frame sequences only. Checked studies attribute under half of the gap to unresolved V genes and leave the rest unexplained. V, J and clone size are taken as reported in that table, and D and trimming were inferred from the DNA itself. This sample gives 180,000 or so clones in total; 51% of them show up just once. Roughly a tenth of the sample goes to the ten largest clones.

In the paper's terms, the treatment or condition label means: oral pan-JAK inhibitor, 5-10 mg twice daily. From alopecia areata patients, peripheral blood was collected along with lesional scalp punch biopsies. PBMCs were isolated by density centrifugation and stained for CD3, CD4 and CD8, and CD4+ and CD8+ T cells were sorted on a FACSAria. Concerning this clone: The clone's antigen remains unknown. Base quality data are lacking; no much larger clone is found one base away.

From the cysteine through the phenylalanine, the CDR3 covers 16 amino acids. Only CDR3 DNA remains: 48 bases, in frame from the first base. The CDR1 and CDR2 encoded by the germline V gene are SGHRS and YFSETQ. V was cut back by 1 base and J by 3 bases, leaving a gap of 13 bases between them. The TCR was taken from a human donor with alopecia areata. The chain is assembled from TRBV5-1 and TRBJ2-2; 6 matching bases give a weak D call of TRBD1. This specimen consisted of CD8+ T cells sorted from blood, obtained around week 52, from a patient treated with tofacitinib. The DNA sequence reads TGCGCCAGCAGCTTGAATGGTCAGGGGTACACCGGGGAGCTGTTTTTT. Its product reads: CASSLNGQGYTGELFF.